Listed here is a single T cell receptor (beta chain). Antigen specificity is unknown. Other DNA sequences in the same sample also yield this CDR3. During the collection period, no donor immune events like infections were recorded. This entry is derived from a study of identifying expanded T cells in peripheral blood. CDR3 size: 15 residues. Germline assignment: CDR1 ENHRY and CDR2 SYGVKD. Trimming shortened V by 0 bases and J by 2 bases, and 9 bases separated the two germline ends. Study conclusions and caveats: Two-week clone count variance significantly increased as total template count grew.

Sequencing used immunoSEQ multiplex PCR; TCRdb keeps in-frame clones, though not all of them. The table includes about 91,000 clones, roughly 90% detected once. This sequence was found in a person aged 18-70 years in good health. Specimen: blood. The chain couples TRBV10-3 to TRBJ2-3; D is possibly TRBD1 or TRBD2 (5 bases each). In DNA form, the CDR3 reads TGTGCCATCAGTGAGTCAGAGGGGTACACAGATACGCAGTATTTT. This gives the protein CAISESEGYTDTQYF.